This TCR beta chain was sequenced in a study of CD8 T cells in Susac syndrome (dated by TCRdb to the late 2010s). In the study overall: Of the Susac syndrome patients who were sequenced, over five had clinically active disease and fewer than ten were in clinical remission. Susac syndrome patients were therapy-naive, on corticosteroids (some also receiving IVIg), or on IVIg alone at blood withdrawal. Repertoire sequencing was used to test whether CD8+ T cell activation and differentiation in Susac syndrome was antigen driven. Findings and caveats that apply to the study as a whole: The CD4+ T cell repertoire of patients with Susac syndrome showed no detectable clonal expansion. The study acknowledged that relatively few individuals were included in the TCR sequencing and HLA analysis.

Relative to germline, V is 1 base shorter and J is 2 bases shorter, with 23 bases between their ends. CDR1 is given as SGHTA and CDR2 as FQGTGA, both from the germline V gene. From cysteine to phenylalanine, the CDR3 is 20 amino acids long. Only CDR3 DNA is held: 60 bases, read in frame from base 1. Peripheral blood CD8+ and CD4+ T cells from healthy donors, Susac syndrome patients and multiple sclerosis patients were profiled by high-throughput TCR beta sequencing. The Susac syndrome patients fulfilled recently defined diagnostic criteria for either definite or probable disease. Bulk CD8+ and CD4+ T cells were purified by magnetic negative isolation, whereas CD8+ TEMRA cells were enriched by FACS. Blood was drawn into EDTA tubes, processed within 24 hours, and PBMCs were isolated by density gradient centrifugation. PBMCs destined for TCR sequencing were cryopreserved in liquid nitrogen and later thawed in a 37 °C water bath. The sorted or isolated CD4+, CD8+ and CD8+ TEMRA cells had a purity of 90% or higher.

RNA was extracted using the RNeasy kit, and about 0.5 to 1 ug of the RNA was reverse transcribed with random hexamers. The immunoSEQ multiplex PCR assay, covering 54 Vbeta and 13 Jbeta segments, was used to amplify TCR beta CDR3 regions. PCR amplification bias was corrected using a synthetic template baseline for primer optimization and computational correction. From the authors' description of their analysis: Reads were annotated to V, D and J genes according to IMGT and were analyzed with immunoSEQ Analyzer, with only productive sequences retained. Clonality was computed as one minus Shannon entropy normalized by log2 of the number of productive unique sequences. For each patient and control, public and private clones were evaluated among the 100 most prevalent clones. Susac-specific clones were defined as absent from healthy and MS cohorts, some 1,000 published viral clones and other ImmuneACCESS disease sequences. TCRdb reprocessing: public reads trimmed at Q25 with fastp, clones called with MiXCR, in-frame beta chains kept. Each CDR3 protein appears once, grouped with its most common genes and DNA. Here the V and J calls rest on TCRdb's processing, not on the authors' analysis. For this sample there are 110,000 to 150,000 distinct CDR3 sequences; 90% to 96% appear just once. The ten biggest clones cover approximately 0.08% of the sample.

About this clonotype itself: The antigen this receptor binds is unknown. The record has no base qualities; no much larger clone is one base away.

The source of this sequence is a human donor with Susac syndrome. The V and J genes are TRBV7-3 and TRBJ2-2, with the D call tentatively TRBD1 or TRBD2, each fitting 5 bases. Sequenced sample: CD4+ T cells from PBMCs. The CDR3 here reads CASSLRALAFVGENTGELFF. The sequenced DNA is TGTGCCAGCAGCTTAAGAGCCCTTGCGTTTGTGGGGGAAAACACCGGGGAGCTGTTTTTT.